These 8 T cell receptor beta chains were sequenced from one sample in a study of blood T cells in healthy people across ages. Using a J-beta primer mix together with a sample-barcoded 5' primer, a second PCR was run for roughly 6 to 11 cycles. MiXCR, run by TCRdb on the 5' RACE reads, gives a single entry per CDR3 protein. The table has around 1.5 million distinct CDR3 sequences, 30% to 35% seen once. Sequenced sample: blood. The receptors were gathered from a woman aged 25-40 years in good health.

The CDR3 here is CASSLTSTGGTSFEQYF. CDR3 DNA sequence: TGTGCCAGCAGTTTAACATCCACCGGGGGCACTAGTTTTGAGCAGTACTTC. J is TRBJ2-7 and V is TRBV28, with D possibly called TRBD1 or TRBD2 (6 bases each). Germline V CDR1 and CDR2: MDHEN, SYDVKM. The V end was cut by 2 bases, the J end by 7 bases, with 24 bases between. The CDR3 consists of 17 residues.

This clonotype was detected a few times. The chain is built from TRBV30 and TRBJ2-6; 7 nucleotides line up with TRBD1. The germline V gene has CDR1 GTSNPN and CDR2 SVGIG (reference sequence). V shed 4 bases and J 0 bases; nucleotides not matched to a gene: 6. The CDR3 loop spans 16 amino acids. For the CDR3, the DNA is TGTGCCTGGAATAGGAACAGGGGCTCTGGGGCCAACGTCCTGACTTTC. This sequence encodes CAWNRNRGSGANVLTF.

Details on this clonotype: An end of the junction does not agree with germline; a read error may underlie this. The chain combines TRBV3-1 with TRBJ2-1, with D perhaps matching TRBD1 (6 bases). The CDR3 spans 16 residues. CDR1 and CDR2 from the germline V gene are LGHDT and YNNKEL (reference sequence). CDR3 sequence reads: CASSQGDDRQYNERFF. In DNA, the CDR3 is TGTGCCAGCAGCCAGGGTGACGACAGGCAATACAATGAGCGGTTCTTC.

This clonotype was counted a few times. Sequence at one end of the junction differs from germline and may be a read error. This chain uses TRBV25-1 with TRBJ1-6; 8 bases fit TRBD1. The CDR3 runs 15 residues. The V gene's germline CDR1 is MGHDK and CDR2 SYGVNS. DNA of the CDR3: TGTGCCAGCAGTGATTTTCAGGGGGCCGGGTCACCCCCCCACTTT. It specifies CASSDFQGAGSPPHF. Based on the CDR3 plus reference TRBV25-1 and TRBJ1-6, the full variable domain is EADIYQTPRYLVIGTGKKITLECSQTMGHDKMYWYQQDPGMELHLIHYSYGVNSTEKGDLSSESTVSRIRTEHFPLTLESARPSHTSQYLCASSDFQGAGSPPHFGNGTRLTVT.

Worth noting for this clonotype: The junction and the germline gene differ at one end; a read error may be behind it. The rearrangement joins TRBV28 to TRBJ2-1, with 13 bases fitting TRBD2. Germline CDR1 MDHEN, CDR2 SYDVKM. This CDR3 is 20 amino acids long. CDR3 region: CASSLGHGLAGDNSCNEQFF. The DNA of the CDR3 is TGTGCCAGCAGTTTGGGCCACGGACTAGCGGGAGATAACTCCTGCAATGAGCAGTTCTTC.

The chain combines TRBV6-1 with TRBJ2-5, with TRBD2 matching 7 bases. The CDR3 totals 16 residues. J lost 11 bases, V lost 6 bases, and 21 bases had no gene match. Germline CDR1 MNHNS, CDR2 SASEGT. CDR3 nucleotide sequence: TGTGCCAGCAGACGGGCGATGGGCGGGGGAAACGATGAGCAGTACTTC. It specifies CASRRAMGGGNDEQYF.

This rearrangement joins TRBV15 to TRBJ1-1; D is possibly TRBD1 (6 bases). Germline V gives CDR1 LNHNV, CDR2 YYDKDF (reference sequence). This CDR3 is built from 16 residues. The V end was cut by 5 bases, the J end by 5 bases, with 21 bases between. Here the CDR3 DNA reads TGTGCCACCAGCCCTCTTGGATCGGGGGCGGATACTGAAGCTTTCTTT. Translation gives CATSPLGSGADTEAFF.

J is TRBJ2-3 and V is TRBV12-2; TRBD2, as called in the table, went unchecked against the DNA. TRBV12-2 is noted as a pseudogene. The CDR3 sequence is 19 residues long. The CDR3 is CASRFGLAGGSDTTDTQYF. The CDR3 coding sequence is TGTGCAAGTCGCTTCGGACTAGCGGGGGGGTCGGATACCACAGATACGCAGTATTTT.